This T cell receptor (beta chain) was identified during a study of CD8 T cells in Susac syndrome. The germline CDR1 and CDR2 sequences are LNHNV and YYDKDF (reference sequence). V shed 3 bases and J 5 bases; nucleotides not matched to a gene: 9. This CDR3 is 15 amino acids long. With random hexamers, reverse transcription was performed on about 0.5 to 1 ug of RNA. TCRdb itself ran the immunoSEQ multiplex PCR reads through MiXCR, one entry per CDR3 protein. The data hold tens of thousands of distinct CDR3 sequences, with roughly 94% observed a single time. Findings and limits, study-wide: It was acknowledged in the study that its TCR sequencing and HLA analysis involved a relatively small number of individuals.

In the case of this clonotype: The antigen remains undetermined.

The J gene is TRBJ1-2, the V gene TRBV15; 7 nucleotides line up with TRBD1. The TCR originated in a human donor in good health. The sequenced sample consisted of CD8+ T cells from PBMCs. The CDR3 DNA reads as TGTGCCACCAGCAGTGAACGGGACAGCTTTTATGGCTACACCTTC. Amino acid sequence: CATSSERDSFYGYTF.